The TCR beta chain described here comes from a study of T cell changes during pregnancy in multiple sclerosis (dated by TCRdb to between 2018 and 2020). At the level of the whole study: Changes in the T cell repertoire over the course of pregnancy were examined in this study in women with multiple sclerosis.

Inclusive of the bounding cysteine and phenylalanine, the CDR3 is 15 residues long. The retained sequence is limited to the CDR3, 45 bases, with the frame set at the first base. From the germline V gene (reference sequence), CDR1 is MNHEY and CDR2 is SMNVEV. Trimming removed 6 bases from V and 0 bases from J, leaving 14 bases between the germline ends. The library was built by means of the immunoSEQ multiplex PCR assay. As stored in TCRdb, this immuneACCESS dataset retains in-frame rearrangements with V and J assigned. A fraction of the clones does not appear; measured against another copy, unresolved V genes explain less than half of the discrepancy, and the remainder lacks a known reason. This sample gives around 56,000 clones in total; 70% to 90% of them show up just once. Jointly, the top ten make up about 0.4% of the sample. As for this clone: The antigen this receptor binds is unknown. No clone much larger than this one lies a single base away; base qualities are absent.

This specimen was CD4+ T cells from peripheral blood mononuclear cells, taken in the third trimester of pregnancy. The V and J segments used are TRBV27 and TRBJ1-2; the D gene is unclear. The TCR comes from a female donor with multiple sclerosis, enrolled in a pregnancy study. The CDR3 reads CASRFTATSNYGYTF. Read as DNA, the sequence is TGTGCCAGCAGATTCACTGCAACCTCTAACTATGGCTACACCTTC.